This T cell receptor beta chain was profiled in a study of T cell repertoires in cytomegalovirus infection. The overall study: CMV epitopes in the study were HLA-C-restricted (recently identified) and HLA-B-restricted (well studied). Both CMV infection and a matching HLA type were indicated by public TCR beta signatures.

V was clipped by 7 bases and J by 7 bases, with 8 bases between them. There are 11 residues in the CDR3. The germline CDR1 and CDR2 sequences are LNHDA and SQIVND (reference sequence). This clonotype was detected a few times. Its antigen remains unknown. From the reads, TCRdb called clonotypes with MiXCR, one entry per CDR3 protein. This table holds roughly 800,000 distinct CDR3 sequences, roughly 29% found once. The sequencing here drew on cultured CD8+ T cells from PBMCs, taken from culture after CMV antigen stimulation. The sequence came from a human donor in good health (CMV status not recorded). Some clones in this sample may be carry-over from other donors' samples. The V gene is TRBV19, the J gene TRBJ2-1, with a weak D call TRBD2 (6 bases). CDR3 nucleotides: TGTGCCAGTACGGCGGGGAATGAGCAGTTCTTC. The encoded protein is CASTAGNEQFF.